The T cell receptor beta chain described here comes from a study of CD8+CD57+ T cells in acquired aplastic anemia. For the study at large: Sorted CD4+ and CD8+ cells gave a mean 3.2 ug DNA, range about 0.19 to 27.4 ug.

J was trimmed by 6 bases and V by 2 bases; bases with no gene match: 5. The CDR3 covers 15 residues. Germline V lookup: CDR1 SGHVS, CDR2 FQNEAQ. Researchers used genomic DNA as the template to profile TCR beta VDJ and CDR3. TCRdb fed the reads into MiXCR, producing one record per CDR3 protein. The sample has roughly 150,000 distinct CDR3 sequences, more than 45% seen once. Patients chosen for sequencing had CD8+CD57+ cells that had expanded, as shown by flow cytometry. The TCR originated in a human donor with aplastic anemia. This chain links TRBV7-8 with TRBJ2-7; 12 bases align to TRBD2. Sequencing input: sorted CD4+, CD8+, or CD8+CD57+ T cells (not recorded which) from PBMCs. The CDR3: CASSLLAGGRAEQYF. Here the CDR3 DNA reads TGTGCCAGCAGCTTACTAGCGGGGGGGCGTGCCGAGCAGTACTTC. The full variable domain, completed using reference TRBV7-8 and TRBJ2-7, is GAGVSQSPRYKVAKRGQDVALRCDPISGHVSLFWYQQALGQGPEFLTYFQNEAQLDKSGLPSDRFFAERPEGSVSTLKIQRTQQEDSAVYLCASSLLAGGRAEQYFGPGTRLTVT.